This T cell receptor (beta chain) was obtained from a study of T-cell memory formation after mild COVID-19. Across the whole study: Clusters were largely donor specific.

V was trimmed by 0 bases and J by 2 bases, leaving 11 bases between them. This CDR3 is built from 16 residues. CDR1 is LGHNA, CDR2 YSLEER, per germline. TCRdb ran MiXCR on the 5' RACE reads and lists one entry per CDR3 protein. This sample carries about 150,000 distinct CDR3 sequences, about 14% of them seen once, and the ten largest clones take 13% to 15%. In its sample, this clonotype was seen a few times. Input material: PBMCs or a T cell subset sorted from them (not recorded which). The chain combines TRBV4-3 with TRBJ1-3; weak D call: TRBD1 (5 bases). This clonotype was obtained from an adult woman who had mild COVID-19 (a few samples of this study predate the infection). Cell type and time point are not known. CDR3 residues: CASSQDVRGAGNTIYF. Here the CDR3 DNA reads TGCGCCAGCAGCCAAGATGTGAGGGGAGCTGGAAACACCATATATTTT.